This TCR beta chain was obtained from a study of breast tumors, draining lymph nodes, adjacent tissues (dated by TCRdb to 2016 to 2017). As for the study more broadly: In breast cancer patients, the study compared the TCR beta repertoires of tumor, adjacent nontumor tissue and axillary lymph nodes. In human breast cancer, the study set out to assess how tumor, surrounding tissue and draining lymph node repertoires relate to one another and whether T cells might be exchanged between them.

Note on this clonotype: No cognate antigen has been identified for it. Per-nucleotide qualities are absent, and no much larger clonotype sits a single base away.

The CDR3 numbers 12 residues from cysteine through phenylalanine. CDR3 DNA is the only sequence kept; it has 36 bases, read in frame from the first base. V lost 3 bases and J lost 16 bases; the stretch between them is 12 bases long. The germline V gene gives CDR1 as KGHDR and CDR2 as SFDVKD. General conclusions and limits of the study: In luminal-like breast cancer, tumor and nontumor tissue repertoires resembled each other significantly more than in basal-like breast cancer. The study presented the conclusion that tumor T cells originate in lymph nodes as consistent with a hypothesis, not as something directly demonstrated. Tumor T-cell repertoires showed less diversity than lymph node repertoires and more diversity than nontumor tissue repertoires, and tumor T-cell repertoires showed preferential V and J gene usage. The data were judged consistent with most tumor T cells deriving from the lymph node and then expanding within tumor tissue.

Lymph node samples were obtained from the axillary draining lymph nodes of breast cancer patients. TCRdb records Illumina HiSeq 2000 as the sequencer. Multiplex PCR amplification was used to build the TCR beta chain libraries. High-throughput sequencing was used to analyze the amplified TCR beta chain products. TCRdb took the public reads, trimmed them with fastp at Q25, ran MiXCR for clone calling and kept in-frame beta chains. All rows with the same CDR3 protein become a single entry with the most common DNA and genes. This sample lists 270,000 or so distinct CDR3 sequences; around 30% were detected once. The ten top clones hold 0.85% to 1.3% of the sample.

This chain joins TRBV24-1 to TRBJ2-6; the D gene assignment is perhaps TRBD1 or TRBD2, with each matching 6 bases. The clonotype was recovered from a female donor with breast cancer. Some clones in this sample may be carry-over from other donors' samples. Sequenced: axillary lymph node tissue. The DNA sequence reads TGTGCCACCAGTGATCCCAGGGGAGGACTGACTTTC. The resulting protein is CATSDPRGGLTF.